The next 2 T cell receptor beta chains were all read from a single sample in a study of blood T cell repertoires in COVID-19. Assay: immunoSEQ multiplex PCR; the TCRdb copy retains only in-frame clones and omits some. The data hold roughly 230,000 clones, with roughly 87% observed a single time. Sequenced input: peripheral blood. All receptors derive from a human donor in a cohort sampled during active COVID-19.

This clone was seen a handful of times. The V call is TRBV7-2, the J call TRBJ2-7, with D possibly TRBD2 on 5 matching bases. The V and J ends lost 1 base and 5 bases respectively, with 9 bases between them. This CDR3 contains 13 residues. The V gene's germline CDR1 is SGHTA and CDR2 FQGNSA. The CDR3, as DNA: TGTGCCAGCAGCTTAGGAGCCGGGGACGAGCAGTACTTC. It translates to CASSLGAGDEQYF. Full variable domain (outside the CDR3, taken from reference TRBV7-2 and TRBJ2-7): GAGVSQSPSNKVTEKGKDVELRCDPISGHTALYWYRQSLGQGLEFLIYFQGNSAPDKSGLPSDRFSAERTGGSVSTLTIQRTQQEDSAVYLCASSLGAGDEQYFGPGTRLTVT.

This chain joins TRBV11-2 and TRBJ1-1; D ambiguous. The length of the CDR3 is 14 residues. Looked up from germline, CDR1 is SGHAT and CDR2 is FQNNGV. Trimming shortened V by 5 bases and J by 5 bases, and 15 bases separated the two germline ends. DNA for the CDR3: TGTGCCAGCAGCATTGGGAGCTCGGGGACTGAAGCTTTCTTT. As protein: CASSIGSSGTEAFF.